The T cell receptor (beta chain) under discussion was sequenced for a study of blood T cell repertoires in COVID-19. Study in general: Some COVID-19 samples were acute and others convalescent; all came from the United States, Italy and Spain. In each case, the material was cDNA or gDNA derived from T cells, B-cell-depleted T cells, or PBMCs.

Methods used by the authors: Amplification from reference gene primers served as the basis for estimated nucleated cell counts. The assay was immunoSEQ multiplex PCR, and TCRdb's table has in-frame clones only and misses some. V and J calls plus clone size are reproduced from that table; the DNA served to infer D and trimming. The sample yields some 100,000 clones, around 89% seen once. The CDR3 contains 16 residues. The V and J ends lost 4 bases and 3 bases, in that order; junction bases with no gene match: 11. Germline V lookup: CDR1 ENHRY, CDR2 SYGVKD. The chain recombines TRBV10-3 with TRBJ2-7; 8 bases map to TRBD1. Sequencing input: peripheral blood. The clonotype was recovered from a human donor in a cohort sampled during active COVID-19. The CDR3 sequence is CAISGQDRARGYEQYF. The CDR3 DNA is TGTGCCATCAGTGGACAGGACAGGGCCCGGGGCTACGAGCAGTACTTC.